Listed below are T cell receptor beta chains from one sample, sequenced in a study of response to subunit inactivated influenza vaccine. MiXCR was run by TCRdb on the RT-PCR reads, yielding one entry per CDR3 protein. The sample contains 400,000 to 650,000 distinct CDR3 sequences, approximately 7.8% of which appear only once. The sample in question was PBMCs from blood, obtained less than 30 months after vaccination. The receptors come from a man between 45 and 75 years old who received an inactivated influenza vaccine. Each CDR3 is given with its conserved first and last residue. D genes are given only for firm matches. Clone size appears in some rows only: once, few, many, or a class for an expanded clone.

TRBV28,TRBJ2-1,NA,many,CASSFGVYNEQFF,TGTGCCAGCAGTTTCGGAGTTTACAATGAGCAGTTCTTC
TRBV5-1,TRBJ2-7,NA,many,CASFMDSETGEQYF,TGCGCCAGCTTCATGGACAGCGAGACGGGCGAGCAGTACTTC
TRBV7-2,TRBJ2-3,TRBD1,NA,CASSLAWTGPDTQYF,TGTGCCAGCAGCTTAGCATGGACAGGGCCAGATACGCAGTATTTT
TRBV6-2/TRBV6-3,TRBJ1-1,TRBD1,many,CASSYRGQGYTEAFF,TGTGCCAGCAGTTACAGAGGACAGGGCTACACTGAAGCTTTCTTT
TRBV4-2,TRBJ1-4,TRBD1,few,CASSQDRTGGYEKLFF,TGTGCCAGCAGCCAAGATAGGACAGGGGGTTATGAAAAACTGTTTTTT
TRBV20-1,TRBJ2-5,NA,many,CSATGERGQETQYF,TGCAGTGCTACAGGGGAGAGGGGGCAAGAGACCCAGTACTTC
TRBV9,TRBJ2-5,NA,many,CASSVGFTETQYF,TGTGCCAGCAGCGTAGGTTTCACGGAGACCCAGTACTTC
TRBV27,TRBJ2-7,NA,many,CASSLAGYGHEQYF,TGTGCCAGCAGTTTGGCAGGGTATGGACACGAGCAGTACTTC
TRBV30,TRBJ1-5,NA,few,CAWSATGPGQPQHF,TGTGCCTGGAGTGCTACAGGTCCAGGACAGCCCCAGCATTTT
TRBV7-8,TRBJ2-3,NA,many,CASSLPKVVVSTDTQYF,TGTGCCAGCAGCTTGCCCAAAGTAGTTGTGAGCACAGATACGCAGTATTTT
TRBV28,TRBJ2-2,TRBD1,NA,CASSLLGQGLSGKLFF,TGTGCCAGCAGTTTGTTGGGACAGGGGCTTTCCGGGAAGCTGTTTTTT
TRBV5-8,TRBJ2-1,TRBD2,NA,CASSLRVAGPYNEQFF,TGTGCCAGCAGCTTGAGAGTAGCGGGACCTTACAATGAGCAGTTCTTC
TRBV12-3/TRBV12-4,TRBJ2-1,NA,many,CASSAAGRSYNEQFF,TGTGCCAGCAGTGCCGCGGGCCGCTCCTACAATGAGCAGTTCTTC
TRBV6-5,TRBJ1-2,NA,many,CASTRGYGYTF,TGTGCCAGCACCCGAGGGTATGGCTACACCTTC
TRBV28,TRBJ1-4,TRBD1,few,CASSLGGTGGWGKLFF,TGTGCCAGCAGTTTAGGGGGAACAGGGGGCTGGGGAAAACTGTTTTTT
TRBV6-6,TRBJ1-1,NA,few,CASTDLSEAFF,TGTGCCAGCACCGATCTATCTGAAGCTTTCTTT
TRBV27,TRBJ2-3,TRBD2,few,CASSAGGDTQYF,TGTGCCAGCAGTGCCGGGGGGGATACGCAGTATTTT
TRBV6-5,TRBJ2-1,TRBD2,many,CASSSPGLAGFNEQFF,TGTGCCAGCAGTTCACCGGGACTAGCGGGATTCAATGAGCAGTTCTTC
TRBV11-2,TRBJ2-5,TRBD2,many,CASTSDWTSSQYF,TGTGCCAGCACCTCGGACTGGACTAGTTCTCAGTACTTC
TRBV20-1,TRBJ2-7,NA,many,CSARNGQNYEQYF,TGCAGTGCTAGAAACGGACAGAACTACGAGCAGTACTTC
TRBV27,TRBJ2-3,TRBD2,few,CASSFLLAGGMNTQYF,TGTGCCAGCAGTTTTCTACTAGCGGGAGGAATGAATACGCAGTATTTT
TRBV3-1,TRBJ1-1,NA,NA,CASSQDGRSLGTEAFF,TGTGCCAGCAGCCAAGACGGGCGCAGTCTAGGGACTGAAGCTTTCTTT
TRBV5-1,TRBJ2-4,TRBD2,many,CASSLLAGVAKNIQYF,TGCGCCAGCAGCTTGTTAGCGGGGGTAGCCAAAAACATTCAGTACTTC
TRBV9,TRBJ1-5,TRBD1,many,CASSPWDSSNQPQHF,TGTGCCAGCAGCCCTTGGGACAGCAGCAATCAGCCCCAGCATTTT
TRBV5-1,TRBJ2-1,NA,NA,CASSLAWQGTGNEQFF,TGCGCCAGCAGCTTGGCCTGGCAGGGGACCGGCAATGAGCAGTTCTTC
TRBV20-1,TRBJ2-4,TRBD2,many,CSAILAGAKNIQYF,TGCAGTGCCATACTAGCGGGGGCCAAAAACATTCAGTACTTC
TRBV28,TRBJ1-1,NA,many,CASNRGGGPEAFF,TGTGCCAGCAACCGCGGGGGGGGCCCTGAAGCTTTCTTT
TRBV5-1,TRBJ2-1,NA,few,CASSIPTEPNEQFF,TGCGCCAGCAGCATCCCTACAGAACCCAATGAGCAGTTCTTC
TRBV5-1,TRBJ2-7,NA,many,CASSIGPGTLNEQYF,TGCGCCAGCAGTATTGGTCCCGGGACATTAAACGAGCAGTACTTC
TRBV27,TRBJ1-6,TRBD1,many,CASSTTGEYSPLHF,TGTGCCAGCAGTACCACAGGGGAGTATTCACCCCTCCACTTT
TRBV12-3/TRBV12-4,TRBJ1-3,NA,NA,CASAPINADTIYF,TGTGCGTCAGCCCCTATAAACGCGGACACCATATATTTT
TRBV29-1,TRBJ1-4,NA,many,CSAGGGATNEKLFF,TGCAGCGCCGGGGGAGGGGCAACTAATGAAAAACTGTTTTTT
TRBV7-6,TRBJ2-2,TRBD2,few,CASSLTPGLALGELFF,TGTGCCAGCAGCTTGACACCGGGACTAGCGTTAGGGGAGCTGTTTTTT
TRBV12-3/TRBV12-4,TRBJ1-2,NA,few,CASSSVGTYGYTF,TGTGCCAGCAGTTCGGTAGGCACCTATGGCTACACCTTC
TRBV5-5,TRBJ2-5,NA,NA,CASSLSPSETQYF,TGTGCCAGCAGCTTGTCTCCGTCGGAGACCCAGTACTTC
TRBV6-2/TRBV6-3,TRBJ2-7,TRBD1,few,CATSLDRGLYEQYF,TGTGCCACATCTCTCGACAGGGGTCTCTACGAGCAGTACTTC
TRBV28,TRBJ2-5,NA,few,CASSLGSPETQYF,TGTGCCAGCAGTTTGGGGTCTCCGGAAACCCAGTACTTC
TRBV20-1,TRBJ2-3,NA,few,CSASQGTDTQYF,TGCAGTGCTAGTCAGGGCACAGATACGCAGTATTTT
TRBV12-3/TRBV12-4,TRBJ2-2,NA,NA,CASSLFPAGELFF,TGTGCCAGCAGTTTGTTTCCGGCCGGGGAGCTGTTTTTT
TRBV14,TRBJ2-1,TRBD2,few,CASTPGTSGRSNEQFF,TGTGCCAGCACCCCAGGGACTAGCGGGAGAAGCAATGAGCAGTTCTTC
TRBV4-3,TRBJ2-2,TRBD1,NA,CASSQAGQGLTGELFF,TGCGCCAGCAGCCAAGCGGGACAGGGACTCACCGGGGAGCTGTTTTTT
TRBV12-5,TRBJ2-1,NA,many,CASGFRADWGLGENNEQFF,TGTGCTAGTGGTTTCCGAGCGGACTGGGGCCTCGGGGAGAACAATGAGCAGTTCTTC
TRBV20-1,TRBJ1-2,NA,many,CSAPVGESYGYTF,TGCAGTGCCCCCGTGGGGGAAAGTTATGGCTACACCTTC
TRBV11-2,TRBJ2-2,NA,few,CASRSYRGPGELFF,TGTGCCAGCAGGTCTTATCGAGGCCCCGGGGAGCTGTTTTTT
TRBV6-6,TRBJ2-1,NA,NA,CASSSETYNEQFF,TGTGCCAGCAGTTCCGAGACCTACAATGAGCAGTTCTTC
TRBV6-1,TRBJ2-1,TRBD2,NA,CASRGLAGTSYNEQFF,TGTGCCAGCAGAGGACTAGCGGGGACCTCCTACAATGAGCAGTTCTTC
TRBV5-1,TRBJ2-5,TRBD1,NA,CASSIMTGGEETQYF,TGCGCCAGCAGCATAATGACAGGGGGGGAAGAGACCCAGTACTTC
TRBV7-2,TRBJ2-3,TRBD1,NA,CASSRDRVSTDTQYF,TGTGCCAGCAGCCGCGACAGGGTTTCGACAGATACGCAGTATTTT
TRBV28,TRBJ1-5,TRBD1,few,CASSSPGPGGFQPQHF,TGTGCCAGCAGTTCACCCGGGCCAGGGGGTTTTCAGCCCCAGCATTTT
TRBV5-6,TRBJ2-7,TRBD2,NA,CASSSTSGTSEQYF,TGTGCCAGCAGCTCGACTAGCGGGACCTCCGAGCAGTACTTC